These 28 T cell receptor beta chains were sequenced from one sample in a study of blood T cell repertoires in COVID-19. The table came from immunoSEQ multiplex PCR; TCRdb's copy has only in-frame clones and leaves some out. The data hold 65,000 to 90,000 clones, with roughly 88% observed a single time. The sequenced material came from peripheral blood. The receptors here all came from a man between 45 and 60 years old with active COVID-19.

The V gene is TRBV19, the J gene TRBJ1-1; 8 bases agree with TRBD1. The CDR3 sequence is 11 residues long. Germline-derived CDR1 and CDR2 are LNHDA and SQIVND (reference sequence). Trimming at V came to 4 bases and at J to 11 bases, leaving 3 bases not matched to a gene. As DNA, the CDR3 is TGTGCCAGTAGTAACTGGGACAGGGCTTTCTTT. Amino acid sequence: CASSNWDRAFF.

Of note for this clone: An end of the junction does not agree with germline; a read error may underlie this. The chain links TRBV9 to TRBJ2-7; TRBD2 matches 7 bases. Per germline, CDR1 SGDLS and CDR2 YYNGEE. This CDR3 contains 12 residues. The CDR3 is CASSPRGGLVFF. For the CDR3, the DNA is TGTGCCAGCAGCCCGAGAGGTGGACTAGTATTCTTC.

The chain has TRBV27 and TRBJ2-1; 9 nucleotides match TRBD1. The CDR3 extends over 15 amino acids. V shed 6 bases and J 5 bases; nucleotides not matched to a gene: 8. Germline V gene data show CDR1 as MNHEY and CDR2 as SMNVEV (reference sequence). This chain's CDR3 is CASSLRDRDHNEQFF. The DNA of the CDR3 is TGTGCCAGCAGCCTCCGGGACAGGGATCACAATGAGCAGTTCTTC.

The V call is TRBV2, the J call TRBJ2-5; D perhaps matches TRBD1 (6 bases). The CDR3 extends over 14 amino acids. Trimming cost V 6 bases and J 4 bases, with 15 bases left between them. The germline gives CDR1 SNHLY, CDR2 FYNNEI. CDR3 protein: CASRDTGIRETQYF. The DNA of the CDR3 is TGTGCCAGCAGGGACACAGGGATCAGAGAGACCCAGTACTTC.

The rearrangement links TRBV28 to TRBJ1-2; 9 bases line up with TRBD1. Germline V gene lookup returns CDR1 MDHEN and CDR2 SYDVKM. This CDR3 spans 13 amino acids. V shed 5 bases and J 8 bases; nucleotides not matched to a gene: 6. This CDR3 reads CASSPSTGGGYTF. The CDR3 bases are TGTGCCAGCAGTCCGTCGACAGGGGGGGGCTACACCTTC.

This chain uses TRBV6-4 with TRBJ2-5, with 9 bases lining up with TRBD2. The CDR3 runs 13 residues. The V and J ends lost 5 bases and 3 bases, in that order; junction bases with no gene match: 1. Per germline, CDR1 MRHNA and CDR2 SNTAGT. The CDR3: CASSPSGKETQYF. CDR3 nucleotides: TGTGCCAGCAGTCCTAGCGGGAAAGAGACCCAGTACTTC.

This chain joins TRBV6-5 and TRBJ2-7, with 11 bases identical to TRBD1. Looked up from germline, CDR1 is MNHEY and CDR2 is SVGAGI. The ends lost 5 bases at V and 2 bases at J; junction bases unmatched: 2. The CDR3 runs to 14 residues. For the CDR3, the DNA is TGTGCCAGCAGTAAGGGACAGGGGGCCTACGAGCAGTACTTC. It is translated as CASSKGQGAYEQYF.

The V and J genes are TRBV5-5 and TRBJ1-5; D is ambiguous. This CDR3 region has 15 residues. V shed 7 bases and J shed 3 bases, with 17 bases lying between them. Germline lookup yields CDR1 SGHKS and CDR2 YYEKEE (reference sequence). Here the CDR3 reads CASLPRAGTNQPQHF. For the CDR3, the DNA is TGTGCCAGCCTCCCGAGGGCGGGTACCAATCAGCCCCAGCATTTT.

The chain employs TRBV6-1 and TRBJ1-1, with a tentative D call TRBD1 (6 bases). The germline V and J ends were trimmed by 2 bases and 5 bases, with 15 bases remaining between them. CDR3 length: 15 amino acids. Germline CDR1 reads MNHNS; CDR2 reads SASEGT. The CDR3 protein is CASSEPAGARTEAFF. CDR3 DNA: TGTGCCAGCAGTGAACCGGCAGGGGCGAGAACTGAAGCTTTCTTT.

The V gene is TRBV19, the J gene TRBJ2-2; TRBD2 is a possible D gene (6 bases). The CDR3 sequence is 16 residues long. Germline values: CDR1 LNHDA, CDR2 SQIVND (reference sequence). Trimming shortened V by 6 bases and J by 2 bases, and 16 bases separated the two germline ends. CDR3: CASRPRAGSNTGELFF. The CDR3 DNA sequence: TGTGCCAGTAGACCCAGGGCGGGGAGTAACACCGGGGAGCTGTTTTTT.

This rearrangement joins TRBV19 to TRBJ2-5; D is uncertain. Trimming removed 4 bases from V and 3 bases from J, with 6 bases in between. Germline CDR1 LNHDA, CDR2 SQIVND (reference sequence). The CDR3 length is 12 residues. The CDR3 DNA follows: TGTGCCAGTAGTACCAGGAAAGAGACCCAGTACTTC. It encodes CASSTRKETQYF.

The chain recombines TRBV7-9 with TRBJ2-2, with TRBD1 as a possible D gene (7 bases). The V and J ends lost 5 bases and 2 bases respectively, with 18 bases between them. The CDR3 is made up of 17 amino acids. Germline lookup yields CDR1 SEHNR and CDR2 FQNEAQ (reference sequence). Written as DNA, the CDR3 is TGTGCCAGCAGCCGCGGGACAGAAACAATAAACACCGGGGAGCTGTTTTTT. Amino acid sequence: CASSRGTETINTGELFF.

This chain joins TRBV7-2 and TRBJ2-5, with 8 bases matching TRBD1. The trim removed 5 bases at V and 4 bases at J, leaving 6 bases unmatched. This CDR3 is 14 amino acids long. The V gene's germline CDR1 is SGHTA and CDR2 FQGNSA. Here the CDR3 reads CASSPGQGGETQYF. The DNA for the CDR3 is TGTGCCAGCAGCCCCGGACAGGGTGGAGAGACCCAGTACTTC.

This chain uses TRBV18 with TRBJ2-7; weak D call: TRBD2 (6 bases). From germline, CDR1 is KGHSH and CDR2 LQKENI. V was shortened by 0 bases and J by 7 bases, with 10 bases between the two germline ends. There are 13 residues in the CDR3. CDR3: CASSPPGGREQYF. The DNA for the CDR3 is TGTGCCAGCTCACCACCGGGAGGAAGGGAGCAGTACTTC.

The gene calls are TRBV5-1 and TRBJ2-1; 8 bases are shared with TRBD1. Trimming took 4 bases from V and 1 from J; bases not matched to a gene: 4. CDR3 length equals 15 residues. Germline CDR1 is SGHRS and CDR2 is YFSETQ. Here the CDR3 DNA reads TGCGCCAGCAGCCCGAGACAGGGGTCCTACAATGAGCAGTTCTTC. The encoded protein is CASSPRQGSYNEQFF.

The V gene is TRBV5-1, the J gene TRBJ2-3, with 8 bases identical to TRBD2. The germline V gene encodes CDR1 SGHRS and CDR2 YFSETQ. CDR3 length: 15 residues. The trim removed 4 bases at V and 6 bases at J, leaving 10 bases unmatched. CDR3 sequence reads: CASSISGGQADTQYF. The CDR3 bases are TGCGCCAGCAGCATCTCGGGGGGGCAGGCGGATACGCAGTATTTT.

The chain employs TRBV7-9 and TRBJ2-7; TRBD1 is a possible D gene (6 bases). The germline CDR1 and CDR2 sequences are SEHNR and FQNEAQ (reference sequence). Trimming stripped 4 bases from V and 4 bases from J, with 14 bases between. The CDR3 totals 14 residues. CDR3 bases: TGTGCCAGCAGCTCGCAAGGGGGTGGGTACGAGCAGTACTTC. Its protein product is CASSSQGGGYEQYF.

This sequence joins TRBV7-2 and TRBJ2-3; a possible D gene is TRBD1 (5 bases). V was clipped by 5 bases and J by 5 bases, with 17 bases between them. CDR1 and CDR2 from the germline V gene are SGHTA and FQGNSA. CDR3 length: 15 residues. The CDR3 bases are TGTGCCAGCAGCGGAATCGTGGGGCAGGGAGATACGCAGTATTTT. It translates to CASSGIVGQGDTQYF. Drawing the rest from reference TRBV7-2 and TRBJ2-3, the complete variable domain is GAGVSQSPSNKVTEKGKDVELRCDPISGHTALYWYRQSLGQGLEFLIYFQGNSAPDKSGLPSDRFSAERTGGSVSTLTIQRTQQEDSAVYLCASSGIVGQGDTQYFGPGTRLTVL.

This clone appeared once. V usage is TRBV28 and J usage is TRBJ1-1; 7 nucleotides align to TRBD1. V shed 6 bases, J shed 10 bases, and the junction held 17 bases outside the gene matches. Germline V gene sequence: CDR1 MDHEN, CDR2 SYDVKM. The CDR3 is 15 residues long. CDR3 region: CASRAPGGDSKGAFF. The CDR3 nucleotides read TGTGCCAGCAGGGCTCCGGGAGGGGACAGCAAGGGAGCTTTCTTT.

The CDR3 loop is CASSIEWQGYEQYF. The CDR3, as DNA: TGTGCCAGTAGTATAGAGTGGCAGGGGTACGAGCAGTACTTC. The V call is TRBV19, the J call TRBJ2-7; weak D call: TRBD1 (6 bases). This CDR3 is 14 amino acids long. CDR1 is LNHDA and CDR2 is SQIVND in the germline V gene (reference sequence). V shed 0 bases and J shed 4 bases, with 10 bases lying between them.

This clone showed up just once. The V and J genes are TRBV11-1 and TRBJ2-5; TRBD1 matches 10 bases. The V and J ends lost 1 base and 2 bases, in that order; junction bases with no gene match: 4. The CDR3 totals 16 residues. Germline CDR1 and CDR2: SGHAT and FQDESV (reference sequence). CDR3 coding DNA: TGTGCCAGCAGCTTAGGGGACAGGGGTGGACAAGAGACCCAGTACTTC. Translating gives CASSLGDRGGQETQYF. The variable domain in full, completed from reference TRBV11-1 and TRBJ2-5, reads EAEVAQSPRYKITEKSQAVAFWCDPISGHATLYWYRQILGQGPELLVQFQDESVVDDSQLPKDRFSAERLKGVDSTLKIQPAELGDSAMYLCASSLGDRGGQETQYFGPGTRLLVL.

V usage is TRBV28 and J usage is TRBJ2-2, with D unclear. With 7 bases removed from V and 8 bases from J, the gap between germline ends came to 20 bases. CDR3 length: 15 amino acids. Germline CDR1 and CDR2: MDHEN and SYDVKM. CDR3 in DNA: TGTGCCAGCAACCTGAGGAGTCCGCGAGGAGGGGAGCTGTTTTTT. Translation: CASNLRSPRGGELFF. Full variable domain (missing parts from reference TRBV28 and TRBJ2-2): DVKVTQSSRYLVKRTGEKVFLECVQDMDHENMFWYRQDPGLGLRLIYFSYDVKMKEKGDIPEGYSVSREKKERFSLILESASTNQTSMYLCASNLRSPRGGELFFGEGSRLTVL.

The genes are TRBV4-3 and TRBJ1-5; 10 bases agree with TRBD1. After removal of 0 bases from V and 5 bases from J, the junction contained 1 base not matched to a gene. This CDR3 spans 15 amino acids. Germline V lookup: CDR1 LGHNA, CDR2 YSLEER. The CDR3 protein is CASSQEGTGDQPQHF. CDR3 bases: TGCGCCAGCAGCCAAGAAGGGACAGGGGATCAGCCCCAGCATTTT.

The V gene is TRBV2, the J gene TRBJ2-2; D gene unclear. This CDR3 comprises 13 residues. The V end was cut by 1 base, the J end by 6 bases, with 6 bases between. CDR1 and CDR2 (germline): SNHLY, FYNNEI. CDR3 nucleotides: TGTGCCAGCAGTGAAGGTTCGGCCGGGGAGCTGTTTTTT. Its translation: CASSEGSAGELFF.

This clone was detected a few times. This chain connects TRBV30 to TRBJ2-7; 11 bases fit TRBD1. The CDR3 contains 16 residues. Trimming cost V 0 bases and J 7 bases; bases outside gene matches: 11. The germline V gene encodes CDR1 GTSNPN and CDR2 SVGIG (reference sequence). The CDR3 loop is CAWSVREPGTGGEQYF. The CDR3 bases are TGTGCCTGGAGTGTGAGGGAACCCGGGACAGGGGGGGAGCAGTACTTC.

This clone has only a few counts. The chain joins TRBV29-1 to TRBJ2-1; 9 nucleotides agree with TRBD2. This CDR3 has 15 amino acids. J was trimmed by 2 bases and V by 6 bases; bases with no gene match: 8. Germline lookup yields CDR1 SQVTM and CDR2 ANQGSEA. The CDR3 sequence: CSVSGAGGTYNEQFF. The CDR3 nucleotides read TGCAGCGTCTCGGGTGCGGGAGGGACCTACAATGAGCAGTTCTTC.

This clone has more than one count but fewer than ten. V gene TRBV12-3 or TRBV12-4 combines with J gene TRBJ1-1; no clear D gene. The CDR3 is 13 residues long. V lost 3 bases, J lost 1 base, and 6 bases lay in between. CDR3 residues: CASSFDSNTEAFF. The CDR3 nucleotides are TGTGCCAGCAGTTTTGACTCGAACACTGAAGCTTTCTTT.

The V call is TRBV25-1, the J call TRBJ2-2; TRBD1 is a possible D gene (6 bases). V was shortened by 3 bases and J by 1 base, with 9 bases between the two germline ends. Germline V CDR1 and CDR2: MGHDK, SYGVNS. The CDR3 runs to 15 residues. In DNA form, the CDR3 reads TGTGCCAGCAGTGAGTCGGGACAGAACACCGGGGAGCTGTTTTTT. This gives the protein CASSESGQNTGELFF.